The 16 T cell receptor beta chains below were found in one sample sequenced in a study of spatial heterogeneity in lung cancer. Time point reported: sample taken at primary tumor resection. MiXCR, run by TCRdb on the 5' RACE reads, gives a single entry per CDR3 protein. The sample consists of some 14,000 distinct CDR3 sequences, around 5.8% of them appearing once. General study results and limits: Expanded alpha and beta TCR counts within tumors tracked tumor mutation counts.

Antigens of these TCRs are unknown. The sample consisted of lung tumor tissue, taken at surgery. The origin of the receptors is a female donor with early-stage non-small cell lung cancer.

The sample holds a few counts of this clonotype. CDR3: CASSARGGPTEAFF. For the CDR3, the DNA is TGTGCCAGCAGTGCACGGGGGGGCCCCACTGAAGCTTTCTTT. V gene TRBV2 combines with J gene TRBJ1-1; maybe TRBD1 (6 bases). This CDR3 spans 14 amino acids. CDR1 is SNHLY and CDR2 is FYNNEI in the germline V gene. Between the trimmed V and J ends, which lost 4 bases and 4 bases, there was a span of 13 bases.

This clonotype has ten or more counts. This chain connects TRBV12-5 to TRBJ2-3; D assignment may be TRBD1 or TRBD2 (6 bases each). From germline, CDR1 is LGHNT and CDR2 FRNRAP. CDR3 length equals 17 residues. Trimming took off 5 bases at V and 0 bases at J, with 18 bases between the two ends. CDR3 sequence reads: CASGTTGRGVSTDTQYF. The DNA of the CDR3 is TGTGCTAGTGGTACCACAGGGCGCGGGGTTAGCACAGATACGCAGTATTTT.

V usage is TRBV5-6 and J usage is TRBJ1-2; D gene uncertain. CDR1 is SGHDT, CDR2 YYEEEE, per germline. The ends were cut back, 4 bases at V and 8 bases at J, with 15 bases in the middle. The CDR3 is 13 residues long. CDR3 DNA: TGTGCCAGCAGCACGGGCGCTCTGGGCGGCTACACCTTC. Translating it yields CASSTGALGGYTF.

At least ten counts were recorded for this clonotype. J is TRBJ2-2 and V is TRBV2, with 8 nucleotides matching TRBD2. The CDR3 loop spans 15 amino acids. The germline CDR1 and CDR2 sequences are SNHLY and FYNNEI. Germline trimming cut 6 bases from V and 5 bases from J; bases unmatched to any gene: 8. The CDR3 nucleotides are TGTGCCAGCAGCCGAGCGGGGGAGGGGACCGGGGAGCTGTTTTTT. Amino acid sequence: CASSRAGEGTGELFF.

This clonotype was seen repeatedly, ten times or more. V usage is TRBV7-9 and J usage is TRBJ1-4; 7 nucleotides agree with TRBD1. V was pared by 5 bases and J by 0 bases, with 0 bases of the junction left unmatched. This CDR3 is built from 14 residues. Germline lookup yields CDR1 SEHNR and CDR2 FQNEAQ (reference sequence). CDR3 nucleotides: TGTGCCAGCAGCGGGACAGCAACTAATGAAAAACTGTTTTTT. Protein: CASSGTATNEKLFF.

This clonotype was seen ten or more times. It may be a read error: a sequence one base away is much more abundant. The CDR3 DNA is TGTGTCAGCGGCCCCCTTGGTATGCGGGACAGAAATCAGCCCCAGCATTTT. Its translation is CVSGPLGMRDRNQPQHF. J is TRBJ1-5 and V is TRBV6-5, with TRBD1 matching over 7 bases. Germline CDR1 is MNHEY and CDR2 is SVGAGI. The length of the CDR3 is 17 residues.

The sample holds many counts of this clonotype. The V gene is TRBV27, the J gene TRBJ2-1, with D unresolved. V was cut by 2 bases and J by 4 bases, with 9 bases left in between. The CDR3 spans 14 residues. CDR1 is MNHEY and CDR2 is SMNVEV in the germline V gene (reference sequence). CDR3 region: CASSLNSRYNEQFF. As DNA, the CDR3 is TGTGCCAGCAGTTTAAACAGCCGTTACAATGAGCAGTTCTTC.

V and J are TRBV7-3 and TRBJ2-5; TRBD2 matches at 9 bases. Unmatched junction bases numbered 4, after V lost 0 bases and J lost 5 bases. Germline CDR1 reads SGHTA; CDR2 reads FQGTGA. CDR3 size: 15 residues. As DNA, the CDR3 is TGTGCCAGCAGCTTAACGGGTAGCGGGAGTGAGACCCAGTACTTC. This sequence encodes CASSLTGSGSETQYF.

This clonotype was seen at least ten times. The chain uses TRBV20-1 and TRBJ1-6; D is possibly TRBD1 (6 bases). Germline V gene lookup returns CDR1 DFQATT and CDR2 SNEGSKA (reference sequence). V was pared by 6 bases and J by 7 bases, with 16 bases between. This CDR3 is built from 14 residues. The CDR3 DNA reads TGCAGTGCCCGTTGGGGGGCAGAGAATTCACCCCTCCACTTT. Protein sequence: CSARWGAENSPLHF.

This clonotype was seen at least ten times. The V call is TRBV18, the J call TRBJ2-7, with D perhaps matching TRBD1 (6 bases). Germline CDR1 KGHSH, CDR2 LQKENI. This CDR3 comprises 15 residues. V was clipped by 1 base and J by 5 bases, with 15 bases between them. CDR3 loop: CASSPRTGKFNEQYF. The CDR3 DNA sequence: TGTGCCAGCTCACCACGAACAGGGAAGTTCAACGAGCAGTACTTC. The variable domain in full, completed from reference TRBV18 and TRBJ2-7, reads NAGVMQNPRHLVRRRGQEARLRCSPMKGHSHVYWYRQLPEEGLKFMVYLQKENIIDESGMPKERFSAEFPKEGPSILRIQQVVRGDSAAYFCASSPRTGKFNEQYFGPGTRLTVT.

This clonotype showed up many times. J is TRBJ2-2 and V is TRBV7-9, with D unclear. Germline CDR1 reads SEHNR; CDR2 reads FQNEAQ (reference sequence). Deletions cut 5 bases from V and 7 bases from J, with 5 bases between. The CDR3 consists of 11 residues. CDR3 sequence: CASSGYGELFF. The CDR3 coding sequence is TGTGCCAGCAGCGGGTACGGGGAGCTGTTTTTT.

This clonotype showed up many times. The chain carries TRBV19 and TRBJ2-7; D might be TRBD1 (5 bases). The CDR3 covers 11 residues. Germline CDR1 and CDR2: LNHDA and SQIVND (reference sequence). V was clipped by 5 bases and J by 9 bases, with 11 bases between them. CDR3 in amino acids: CASSGERGQYF. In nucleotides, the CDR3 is TGTGCCAGTAGTGGTGAAAGGGGGCAGTACTTC.

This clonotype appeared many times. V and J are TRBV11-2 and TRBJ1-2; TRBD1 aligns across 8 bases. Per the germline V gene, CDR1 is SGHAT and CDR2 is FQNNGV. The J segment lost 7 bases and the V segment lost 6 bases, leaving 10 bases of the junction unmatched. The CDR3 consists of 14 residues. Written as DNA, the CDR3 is TGTGCCAGCAGTCCTAGGACAGGGACGGGTGGCTACACCTTC. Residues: CASSPRTGTGGYTF.

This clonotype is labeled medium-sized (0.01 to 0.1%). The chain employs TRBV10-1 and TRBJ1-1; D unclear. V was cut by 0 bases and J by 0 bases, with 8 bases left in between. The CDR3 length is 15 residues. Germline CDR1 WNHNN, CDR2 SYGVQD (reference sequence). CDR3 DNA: TGCGCCAGCAGTGAGTCCGCCGTAATGAACACTGAAGCTTTCTTT. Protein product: CASSESAVMNTEAFF.

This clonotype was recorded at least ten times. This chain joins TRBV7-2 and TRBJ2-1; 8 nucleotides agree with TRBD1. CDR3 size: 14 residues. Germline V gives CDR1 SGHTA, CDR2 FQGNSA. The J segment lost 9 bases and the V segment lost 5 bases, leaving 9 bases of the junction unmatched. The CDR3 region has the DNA TGTGCCAGCAGCCCCCGGACAGGGCGATTTGAGCAGTTCTTC. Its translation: CASSPRTGRFEQFF. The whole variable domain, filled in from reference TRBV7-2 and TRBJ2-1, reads GAGVSQSPSNKVTEKGKDVELRCDPISGHTALYWYRQSLGQGLEFLIYFQGNSAPDKSGLPSDRFSAERTGGSVSTLTIQRTQQEDSAVYLCASSPRTGRFEQFFGPGTRLTVL.

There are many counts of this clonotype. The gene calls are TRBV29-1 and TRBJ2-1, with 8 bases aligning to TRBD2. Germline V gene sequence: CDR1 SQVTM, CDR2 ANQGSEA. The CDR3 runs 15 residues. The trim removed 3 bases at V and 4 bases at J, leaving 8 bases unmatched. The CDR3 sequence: CSVDLRASGYNEQFF. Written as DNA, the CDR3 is TGCAGCGTTGATCTCAGAGCTAGCGGGTACAATGAGCAGTTCTTC.